Below are 19 T cell receptor beta chains sequenced from a single sample in a study of T cells in women clearing cervical HPV infection. Sequencing was performed with immunoSEQ multiplex PCR; in TCRdb, only in-frame clones are kept and a portion is missing. Listed are more than 45,000 clones; roughly 1.6% falls within the top ten. Input material: blood buffy coat. Source of these receptors: a woman aged 18-70 years with a cervical HPV16 infection that either progressed to CIN3+ or cleared (not recorded which).

To note about this clone: The junction shows a germline mismatch at one end, possibly a read error. Read sequence stops 3 residues before the CDR3 end, and the germline J gene provides the missing end. The rearrangement links TRBV4-2 to TRBJ2-7, with 7 bases aligning to TRBD2. The CDR3 runs to 14 residues. The germline CDR1 and CDR2 sequences are LGHNA and YNFKEQ. CDR3 region: CASSLAGGTYEQYF. CDR3 DNA (partial): TGCGCCAGCAGCCTCGCCGGGGGGACCTACGAG.

Turning to this clone: The read ends 3 residues shy of where the CDR3 ends; the end is completed using the germline J gene. The V gene is TRBV2, the J gene TRBJ2-7; TRBD2 aligns across 9 bases. The CDR3 is made up of 14 amino acids. V was pared by 4 bases and J by 5 bases, with 6 bases of the junction left unmatched. CDR1 and CDR2 (germline): SNHLY, FYNNEI. The CDR3 bases that were read are TGTGCCAGCAGTGGGGGGGAGCGGGGGGACGAG. It is translated as CASSGGERGDE. The entire CDR3 protein reads CASSGGERGDEQYF. The whole variable domain, filled in from reference TRBV2 and TRBJ2-7, reads EPEVTQTPSHQVTQMGQEVILRCVPISNHLYFYWYRQILGQKVEFLVSFYNNEISEKSEIFDDQFSVERPDGSNFTLKIRSTKLEDSAMYFCASSGGERGDEQYFGPGTRLTVT.

To note about this clone: Read data end 3 residues before the CDR3 end; the end is taken from the germline J gene. Other nucleotide sequences in the sample specify the same CDR3. The genes are TRBV19 and TRBJ2-3, with D unclear. V lost 3 bases and J lost 5, with 3 bases in between. Germline-derived CDR1 and CDR2 are LNHDA and SQIVND (reference sequence). The CDR3 totals 11 residues. Incomplete CDR3 DNA: TGTGCCAGTAGTATCCTAGATACG. Protein sequence: CASSILDT. The entire CDR3 protein is CASSILDTQYF.

On this clone: The CDR3 end falls 3 residues outside the read, so it is completed with the germline J gene. The rearrangement joins TRBV4-1 to TRBJ2-5; 10 positions match TRBD1. The V gene end was trimmed by 1 base and the J gene end by 5 bases; junction bases not matched to a gene: 7. The CDR3 contains 16 residues. Germline-derived CDR1 and CDR2 are MGHRA and YSYEKL. CDR3 protein: CASSQVSTGGWETQYF. The part of the CDR3 DNA that was read is TGCGCCAGCAGCCAAGTATCGACAGGGGGCTGGGAGACC.

A note on this clone: The read halts 3 residues ahead of the CDR3 end, with the missing end drawn from the germline J gene. J is TRBJ2-1 and V is TRBV10-3, with TRBD2 matching over 10 bases. The CDR3 sequence is 16 residues long. V lost 3 bases and J lost 0; bases outside the gene matches: 2. Germline V gene data show CDR1 as ENHRY and CDR2 as SYGVKD. The CDR3 here is CAISDTSGASYNEQFF. The DNA read from the CDR3 is TGTGCCATCAGTGACACTAGCGGGGCCTCCTACAATGAG.

On this clone: The read comes to an end 3 residues before the CDR3 does, leaving the germline J gene to fill in the end. The V and J genes are TRBV18 and TRBJ2-7; possible D gene TRBD1, 7 bases. Germline loops: CDR1 KGHSH, CDR2 LQKENI. The V and J ends lost 6 bases and 1 base respectively, with 16 bases between them. CDR3 size: 15 residues. The sequenced CDR3 bases are TGTGCCAGCTCGACGACTCCAGGGGGGTCCTACGAG. Protein: CASSTTPGGSYE. The entire CDR3 sequence reads CASSTTPGGSYEQYF.

Worth noting for this clone: The CDR3 goes on 3 residues after the read ends, and that part is filled in from the germline J gene. The chain uses TRBV5-1 and TRBJ1-6, with 9 bases aligning to TRBD1. The V segment lost 1 base and the J segment 5 bases; nucleotides outside the gene matches: 7. CDR1 and CDR2 (germline): SGHRS, YFSETQ. The CDR3 is 17 amino acids. CDR3 residues: CASSLRNRDRDNSPLHF. The CDR3 DNA, read in part, is TGCGCCAGCAGCTTGCGAAACCGGGACAGGGATAATTCACCC.

As concerns this clone: The CDR3 extends 3 residues past the end of the read, so its final part is completed from the germline J gene. The chain employs TRBV28 and TRBJ2-2; a weak D match, TRBD2 (6 bases). The CDR3 loop spans 15 amino acids. Between the trimmed V and J ends, which lost 3 bases and 5 bases, there was a span of 13 bases. The V gene's germline CDR1 is MDHEN and CDR2 SYDVKM. The chain's CDR3 is CASSLGGISTGELFF. The sequenced CDR3 bases are TGTGCCAGCAGTTTGGGCGGGATTAGTACCGGGGAG.

With respect to this clone: The read finishes 3 residues shy of the CDR3 end, and the germline J gene is used to complete it. This chain uses TRBV19 with TRBJ1-3, with D maybe TRBD1 (6 bases). V gave up 6 bases and J gave up 5 bases, with 17 bases separating them. This CDR3 region has 15 residues. Germline CDR1 is LNHDA and CDR2 is SQIVND (reference sequence). The CDR3 reads CASSQTSGHRNTIYF. The CDR3 bases that were read are TGTGCCAGTAGCCAAACTTCGGGACACCGAAACACC. The full variable domain, rest sourced from reference TRBV19 and TRBJ1-3, is DGGITQSPKYLFRKEGQNVTLSCEQNLNHDAMYWYRQDPGQGLRLIYYSQIVNDFQKGDIAEGYSVSREKKESFPLTVTSAQKNPTAFYLCASSQTSGHRNTIYFGEGSWLTVV.

Concerning this clone itself: The CDR3 extends 3 residues past the end of the read, so its final part is completed from the germline J gene. This chain links TRBV12-5 with TRBJ2-5; TRBD1 matches 7 bases. J gave up 0 bases and V 3 bases, and 4 bases lay outside the gene matches. Per germline, CDR1 LGHNT and CDR2 FRNRAP. The CDR3 has 15 residues. CDR3 DNA (partial): TGTGCTAGTGGTTTACAGGGGCGGTACCAAGAGACC. Translated: CASGLQGRYQET. The entire CDR3 reads CASGLQGRYQETQYF.

The part of the CDR3 DNA that was read is TGTGCCAGTAGTGTCTATAGCGGGGGGTCCTACGAG. Amino acids: CASSVYSGGSYE. The entire CDR3 reads CASSVYSGGSYEQYF. This chain joins TRBV19 and TRBJ2-7; TRBD2 agrees at 10 bases. From the germline J gene comes the end of the CDR3, since the read stops 3 residues before it. J gave up 1 base and V 5 bases, and 5 bases lay outside the gene matches. The CDR3 totals 15 residues. Germline-derived CDR1 and CDR2 are LNHDA and SQIVND (reference sequence).

For this clone: The sequence runs out 3 residues before the end of the CDR3; the remainder is reconstructed from the germline J gene. This sequence joins TRBV5-1 and TRBJ2-2, with D perhaps TRBD1 (6 bases). Germline V gives CDR1 SGHRS, CDR2 YFSETQ. The germline V and J ends were trimmed by 1 base and 1 base, with 11 bases remaining between them. The CDR3 is 16 amino acids. The part of the CDR3 DNA that was read is TGCGCCAGCAGCTTGAACGGCAGGGGGAACACCGGGGAG. It codes for CASSLNGRGNTGE. The entire CDR3 protein reads CASSLNGRGNTGELFF.

A remark on this clone: The CDR3 is cut off 3 residues early in the read; its end comes from the germline J gene. The rearrangement links TRBV6-2 or TRBV6-3 to TRBJ2-5; TRBD2 is a possible D gene (6 bases). V was pared by 4 bases and J by 6 bases, with 9 bases between. Germline assignment: CDR1 MNHEY and CDR2 SVGEGT. The length of the CDR3 is 12 residues. CDR3 protein: CASSSSVQTQYF. The CDR3 bases that were read are TGTGCCAGCAGTTCTAGCGTACAGACC.

Remarks on this clone: The read halts 3 residues ahead of the CDR3 end, with the missing end drawn from the germline J gene. V and J are TRBV19 and TRBJ2-3, with TRBD1 matching 10 bases. In germline, CDR1 is LNHDA, CDR2 SQIVND (reference sequence). The CDR3 consists of 15 residues. The trim removed 7 bases at V and 1 base at J, leaving 5 bases unmatched. The covered CDR3 bases are TGTGCCAGTATCGAGACAGGGGGCCGCACAGATACG. Its protein product is CASIETGGRTDT. The complete CDR3 sequence is CASIETGGRTDTQYF.

As regards this clone: The read ends 3 residues before the CDR3 terminus; that terminus is restored from the germline J gene. J is TRBJ1-3 and V is TRBV5-1; tentatively, D is TRBD1 (6 bases). Germline lookup yields CDR1 SGHRS and CDR2 YFSETQ. V was cut by 0 bases and J by 4 bases, with 14 bases left in between. The CDR3 covers 16 residues. Here the CDR3 reads CASSLDGDIRGNTIYF. The DNA read from the CDR3 is TGCGCCAGCAGCTTGGATGGGGACATAAGAGGAAACACC.

Concerning this clone itself: Sequencing ends 3 residues short of the CDR3 end; the germline J gene provides the rest. J is TRBJ2-5 and V is TRBV11-2, with unresolved D. Trimming cost V 1 base and J 6 bases, with 15 bases left between them. The CDR3 is 15 amino acids. Germline V gives CDR1 SGHAT, CDR2 FQNNGV. The CDR3 protein is CASSLGGQVLQTQYF. The CDR3 DNA, read in part, is TGTGCCAGCAGCTTAGGAGGTCAGGTCCTACAGACC.

About this clone: The sequenced fragment ends 3 residues before the CDR3 boundary, so the rest is inferred from the germline J gene. The J gene is TRBJ2-4, the V gene TRBV10-1, with 8 bases identical to TRBD2. Germline assignment: CDR1 WNHNN and CDR2 SYGVQD (reference sequence). This CDR3 has 19 residues. With V trimmed by 6 bases and J by 3 bases, 19 bases remained unmatched. The sequenced CDR3 bases are TGCGCCAGCAGGAAACTAGAGTCCGGGACTAGAATTGGCAAAAACATT. It is translated as CASRKLESGTRIGKNI. The entire CDR3 protein is CASRKLESGTRIGKNIQYF.

Incomplete CDR3 DNA: TGCAGCGTCGACAGGGCGGGTCAAACTGGGGCCAACGTC. Amino acids: CSVDRAGQTGANV. The whole CDR3 sequence is CSVDRAGQTGANVLTF. J is TRBJ2-6 and V is TRBV29-1; 7 bases line up with TRBD1. The read comes to an end 3 residues before the CDR3 does, leaving the germline J gene to fill in the end. V lost 6 bases to trimming and J lost 2 bases; unmatched junction nucleotides: 10. This CDR3 spans 16 amino acids. Germline values: CDR1 SQVTM, CDR2 ANQGSEA.

With respect to this clone: The read terminates 3 residues before the CDR3 end, so the remaining end is supplied by the germline J gene. The J gene is TRBJ2-1, the V gene TRBV19; TRBD1 might be the D (7 bases). The ends were cut back, 2 bases at V and 1 base at J, with 12 bases in the middle. Germline CDR1 LNHDA, CDR2 SQIVND (reference sequence). The CDR3 contains 16 residues. The CDR3 loop reads CASSILPGGSYNEQFF. CDR3 bases read: TGTGCCAGTAGTATACTCCCAGGGGGGTCCTACAATGAG.